Given below is one TCR beta chain in context. Its antigen remains undetermined. It has no much larger one-base neighbor in the sample; base qualities were not kept. CDR1 and CDR2 were assigned from the germline V gene as ENHRY and SYGVKD. Trimming accounts for 7 bases at V and 0 bases at J, while the number of junction bases matched to no gene is 5. The CDR3 goes from the cysteine to the phenylalanine over 17 residues. Only the CDR3 part of the read is kept: 51 bases, read in frame from the first base. TCR CDR3 regions were amplified from genomic DNA by multiplex PCR using the deep immunoSEQ assay. Extracted genomic DNA from each cell subset was distributed evenly across all wells of several immunoSEQ 96-well plates, and each plate was treated as a replicate. For sorted subsets, about 200 ng genomic DNA, equal to 30,000 or so T cell genomes, was loaded into each replicate PCR. Purified libraries were quantified with a Qubit 3.0 fluorometer, sized on a Bioanalyzer 2100, and re-quantified with the KAPA Library Quantification kit. Every immunoSEQ 96-well plate was sequenced on a separate single-read 150-cycle Illumina NextSeq 550 flow cell. From the authors' description of their analysis: Because the immunoSEQ output included only junctional sequences and no quality scores, the filtering could not be the same as the filtering used for full-length reads. To assign V/J genes and CDR3, sequences were annotated using PyIR, a Python wrapper for IgBLAST v1.9, with IMGT germline references. Reads were removed for weak V/J assignments (E-value above 1e-6), missing CDR3, stop codons, out-of-frame junctions, or ambiguous translated residues. A V3J clonotype was defined by an identical inferred V gene, J gene, and CDR3 amino acid sequence. Percentage overlap between repertoires was computed as shared unique clonotypes divided by the size of the smaller repertoire. RTK rarefaction, the Chao1 estimator, and Recon v2.1 estimates of unobserved clonotypes were used to assess repertoire richness. Generation probabilities were computed with OLGA for all TCRbeta clonotypes obtained by the gDNA method from four donors. The source is immuneACCESS, and TCRdb retained only in-frame sequences with V and J called. Part of the clones is not carried over; for the studies checked, unresolved V genes explain less than half of this, and the remainder is unexplained. Clone size and the V and J calls come from that table; the DNA yielded D and trimming. The sample records some 1 million clones, 75% of which are singletons. Of the sample, nearly 1.5% is held by the ten largest clones.

The source of the sample is a study of shared clonotypes between healthy human individuals (dated by TCRdb to the early 2020s). For the wider study: The cohort included three men and two women between 18 and 49 years of age. For each donor, three plates each were used for CD4 naive and CD4 memory, two plates were used for CD8 naive, and one plate was used for CD8 memory. Blood TCR repertoires of four to six healthy adults were deeply sequenced to estimate repertoire size and the extent of clonotype sharing between individuals. To increase sequencing depth and limit assay-specific biases, different laboratories used diverse techniques to prepare libraries and sequence TCR repertoires. Leukapheresis yielded between about 0.85 and 10 billion PBMCs per donor.

The research as a whole found: Incomplete sequencing was indicated by rarefaction of sorted-subset datasets, despite the large sequencing depth. Across a handful of donors, about 4.5% of naive CD4, roughly 3.8% of naive CD8, under 2.5% of memory CD4, and roughly 0.41% of memory CD8 clonotypes were shared. Sampling was restricted to blood, and TCR repertoires in tissue are likely to differ from TCR repertoires in blood. Pairwise subsampling indicated that sequencing depth was expected to affect the degree of clonotype sharing among donors. Compared with non-shared clonotypes, clonotypes shared by all four sorted-subset donors had higher generation probabilities. The genetic and exposure-history diversity represented was limited by the small number of donors. Naive subsets generally had larger estimated clonotype richness than memory subsets did.

Healthy HIV-negative adults with no recently reported acute infections or vaccinations were included as donors. All donors were Caucasian adults living in Nashville, Tennessee, USA. CD4+ T cells were enriched by magnetic negative selection; naive cells were then positively selected on CD45RA, and the negative fraction formed the memory subset. Blood was collected by leukapheresis, and PBMCs were isolated by Ficoll-Histopaque density gradient centrifugation and then cryopreserved in liquid nitrogen vapor phase. Purity and quantity of every magnetically sorted T cell population were checked by analytical flow cytometry. Each sorted fraction had its genomic DNA isolated and then quantified by UV absorbance on a Nanodrop 2000c.

Material for sequencing was memory CD4+ T cells sorted from blood. The cell subset or site label, as the study defines it: CD45RA-negative fraction. The chain couples TRBV10-3 to TRBJ2-2; a stretch of 13 junction bases matches TRBD2. The clonotype originates from a man in his late teens or twenties in good health. For the CDR3, the sequence is CAIMTSGGPTNTGELFF. The DNA sequence follows: TGTGCCATCATGACTAGCGGGGGGCCTACGAACACCGGGGAGCTGTTTTTT.